This TCR beta chain appears in the sequencing data of a study of cytomegalovirus exposure and HLA in healthy donors. Study-level findings and limits: The presence/absence work took it that sequencing depth was about the same across donors.

CDR1 and CDR2 (germline): SGDLS, YYNGEE. The V end lost 4 bases, the J end lost 0 bases, and 10 bases lay between the germline ends. CDR3 length: 15 amino acids. The PCR made use of 60 Vbeta and 13 Jbeta primers. Clones were sequenced by immunoSEQ multiplex PCR, and TCRdb holds only the in-frame ones, with some missing. The sample holds about 180,000 clones, about 77% seen once. This clone was observed a handful of times. Its specificity is unknown. The specimen sequenced was PBMCs. V gene TRBV9 combines with J gene TRBJ2-2, with a possible D match to TRBD2 (5 bases). This clonotype was sampled from a young man in good health and CMV-seronegative. The CDR3 nucleotides read TGTGCCAGCAGCCCGCGGGCAACGAACACCGGGGAGCTGTTTTTT. Its translation is CASSPRATNTGELFF.